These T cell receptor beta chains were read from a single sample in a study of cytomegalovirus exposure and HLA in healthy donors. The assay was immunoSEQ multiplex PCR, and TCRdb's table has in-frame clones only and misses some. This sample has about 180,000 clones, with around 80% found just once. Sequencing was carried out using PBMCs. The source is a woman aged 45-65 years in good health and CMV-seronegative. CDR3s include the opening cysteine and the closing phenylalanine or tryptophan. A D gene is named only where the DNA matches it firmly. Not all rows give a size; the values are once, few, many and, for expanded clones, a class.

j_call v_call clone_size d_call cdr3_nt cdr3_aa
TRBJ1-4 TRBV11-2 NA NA TGTGCCAGCAGCCCCGGCGAGCGTGAAAAACTGTTTTTT CASSPGEREKLFF
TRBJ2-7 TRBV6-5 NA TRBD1 TGTGCCAGCAGTCGCCGGGACAGGGTCTACGAGCAGTACTTC CASSRRDRVYEQYF
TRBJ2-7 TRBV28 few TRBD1 TGTGCCAGCAGGACAGGGGGCTCCTACGAGCAGTACTTC CASRTGGSYEQYF
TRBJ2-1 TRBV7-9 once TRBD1 TGTGCCAGCAGCTTAGTGGGGACAGGGTTGAGCAATGAGCAGTTCTTC CASSLVGTGLSNEQFF
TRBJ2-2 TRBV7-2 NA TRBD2 TGTGCCAGCACCCCTCGCCGGGGGGGTTACACCGGGGAGCTGTTTTTT CASTPRRGGYTGELFF
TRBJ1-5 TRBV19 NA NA TGTGCCAGTAGTCCCCTTAACGAGGGAGGTCAGCCCCAGCATTTT CASSPLNEGGQPQHF
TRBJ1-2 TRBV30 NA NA TGTGCCTGGAGCTACCAGGGCTATGGCTACACCTTC CAWSYQGYGYTF
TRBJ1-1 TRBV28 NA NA TGTGCCAGCAGTTTGGCTCCTCGAAACACTGAAGCTTTCTTT CASSLAPRNTEAFF
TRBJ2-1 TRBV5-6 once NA TGTGCCAGCAGCTTGGTAGGGGCGCAGAATGAGCAGTTCTTC CASSLVGAQNEQFF
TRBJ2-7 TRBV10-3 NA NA TGTGCCATCAGAGACAGGTATCCCTACGAGCAGTACTTC CAIRDRYPYEQYF
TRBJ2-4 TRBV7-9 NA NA TGTGCCAGCAGCGGGCTGGCCAAAAACATTCAGTACTTC CASSGLAKNIQYF
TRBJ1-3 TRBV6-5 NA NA TGTGCCAGCAGCCCCCCGCAGGGAAACACCATATATTTT CASSPPQGNTIYF
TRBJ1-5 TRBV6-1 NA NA TGTGCCAGCACCCAAGGGGGGGCTAATCAGCCCCAGCATTTT CASTQGGANQPQHF
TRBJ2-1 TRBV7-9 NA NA TGTGCCAGCAGCTTAGTTGTGACTAATAATGAGCAGTTCTTC CASSLVVTNNEQFF
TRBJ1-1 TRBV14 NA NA TGTGCCAGCAGCTCCCCCCTAAACACTGAAGCTTTCTTT CASSSPLNTEAFF
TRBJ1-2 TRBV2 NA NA TGTGCCAGCAGTGCGGCAGGGTTTGGCTACACCTTC CASSAAGFGYTF
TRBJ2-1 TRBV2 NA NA TGTGCCAGCAGTGTAGTCGGGGAGCAGTTCTTC CASSVVGEQFF
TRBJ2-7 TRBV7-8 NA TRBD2 TGTGCCAGCACCCAGGGTAGCGGGAGGGCCGGAGGAGACTACGAGCAGTACTTC CASTQGSGRAGGDYEQYF
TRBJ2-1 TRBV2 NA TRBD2 TGTGCCAGCACGGGGGGCTCCTACAATGAGCAGTTCTTC CASTGGSYNEQFF
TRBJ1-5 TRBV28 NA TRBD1 TGTGCCAGCAGCCGACAGGGCTCGATGAATTCACCCCAGCATTTT CASSRQGSMNSPQHF
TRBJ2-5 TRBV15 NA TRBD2 TGTGCCACCAGAAGGGCGGGAGTCCAAGAGACCCAGTACTTC CATRRAGVQETQYF
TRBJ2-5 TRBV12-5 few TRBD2 TGTGCTAGTGGTTTGGGTATCCGCGGGGGGGCCAGTCTGGCGGAGACCCAGTACTTC CASGLGIRGGASLAETQYF
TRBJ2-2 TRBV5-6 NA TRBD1 TGTGCCAGCAGCGAGACAGGGGGCGTAATTTCCGGGGAGCTGTTTTTT CASSETGGVISGELFF
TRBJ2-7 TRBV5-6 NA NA TGTGCCAGCAGCCGAAATATCGGACACTACGAGCAGTACTTC CASSRNIGHYEQYF
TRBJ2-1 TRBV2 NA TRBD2 TGTGCCAGCAGAAAGTCTAGCGGGAGTAGTGAGCAGTTCTTC CASRKSSGSSEQFF
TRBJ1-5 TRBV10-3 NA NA TGTGCCAGCCGCGATGGAGTTAATCAGCCCCAGCATTTT CASRDGVNQPQHF
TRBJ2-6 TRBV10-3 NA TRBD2 TGTGTCATCAGTGACGGGGGGGGACGGAATAACGTCCTGACTTTC CVISDGGGRNNVLTF